A selection of T cell receptor beta chains follows, all from one sample in a study of control samples from healthy donors and cancer patients. Sequenced by immunoSEQ multiplex PCR; TCRdb stores in-frame clones only, minus some. The table records more than 150,000 clones, over 85% of them present only once. Sequenced: blood. These receptors were taken from a man aged 18 to 30 in good health. The CDR3 runs from the conserved cysteine through the conserved F or W. The D gene is left open where the match is weak. Some rows mark clone size as missing; the rest say once, few, many or name a class of expanded clone.

V gene	J gene	D gene	clone size	CDR3 DNA	CDR3 protein
TRBV6-5	TRBJ1-2	.	.	TGTGCCAGCTCCCACGGGGGGCCCCTCGGCTACACCTTC	CASSHGGPLGYTF
TRBV2	TRBJ2-7	.	.	TGTGCCAGCAGTACCTCTGGTGGGGAATTTGGCAAGGCCTACGAGCAGTACTTC	CASSTSGGEFGKAYEQYF
TRBV6-5	TRBJ2-7	.	.	TGTGCCAGCAGTCCCCCCGGGATTAGGACGGCCGAGCAGTACTTC	CASSPPGIRTAEQYF
TRBV5-1	TRBJ1-6	TRBD1	.	TGCGCCAGCAGCTTGGTGATTCAGGGGGCCCCCAATAATTCACCCCTCCACTTT	CASSLVIQGAPNNSPLHF
TRBV5-6	TRBJ1-3	.	.	TGTGCCAGCAGCTCCCCGTGGGGGGCGCAACGGAACACCATATATTTT	CASSSPWGAQRNTIYF
TRBV11-2	TRBJ2-7	.	.	TGTGCCAGCAACTTAATTCGGAGGGACAACTACGAGCAGTACTTC	CASNLIRRDNYEQYF
TRBV5-1	TRBJ1-6	.	.	TGCGCCAGCAGCTTGGAGGGGGGCAGTAATTCACCCCTCCACTTT	CASSLEGGSNSPLHF
TRBV18	TRBJ1-6	TRBD1	.	TGTGCCAGCTCACCCGAAGGCGGAACAGGGGGACTCAATTCACCCCTCCACTTT	CASSPEGGTGGLNSPLHF
TRBV30	TRBJ2-1	.	.	TGTGCCTGGGGACCGCGCGGTCGCTACAATGAGCAGTTCTTC	CAWGPRGRYNEQFF
TRBV6-5	TRBJ2-3	.	.	TGTGCCAGCAGGGATCCAGGGACAGATACGCAGTATTTT	CASRDPGTDTQYF
TRBV3-1/TRBV3-2	TRBJ2-7	.	.	TGTGCCAGCAGCCAATCATACAGGGAAGACGAGCAGTACTTC	CASSQSYREDEQYF
TRBV7-9	TRBJ2-2	.	.	TGTGCCAGGCTTACGAACACCGGGGAGCTGTTTTTT	CARLTNTGELFF
TRBV5-1	TRBJ2-7	TRBD2	.	TGCGCCAGCAGCTTGGCTGGGACTAGAGGCTACGAGCAGTACTTC	CASSLAGTRGYEQYF
TRBV2	TRBJ2-7	.	.	TGTGCCAGCCGCCGCTTACAGGCCCCCTACGAGCAGTACTTC	CASRRLQAPYEQYF
TRBV7-9	TRBJ2-1	TRBD1	.	TGTGCCAGCAGCTTAGTAGGACAGGTAGGGGATGAGCAGTTCTTC	CASSLVGQVGDEQFF
TRBV14	TRBJ1-4	TRBD1	.	TGTGCCAGCAGCCTACTTAGGGGACAGGGAGATGAAAAACTGTTTTTT	CASSLLRGQGDEKLFF
TRBV30	TRBJ2-7	.	.	TGTGCCTGGGGAGGGCCGGTCGAGCAGTACTTC	CAWGGPVEQYF
TRBV15	TRBJ1-2	.	.	TGTGCCACCAGCAGAGGAGGGGATGGGGGGATCTATGGCTACACCTTC	CATSRGGDGGIYGYTF
TRBV20-1	TRBJ1-2	.	.	TGCAGTGTCGGGGACTATGGCTACACCTTC	CSVGDYGYTF
TRBV27	TRBJ1-6	.	.	TGTGCCCCAGCCGGCAGGGAAAACTCACCCCTCCACTTT	CAPAGRENSPLHF
TRBV10-3	TRBJ1-2	.	.	TGTGCCATCAGTGAGGTCAGGGAGTATGGCTACACCTTC	CAISEVREYGYTF
TRBV25-1	TRBJ1-3	TRBD1	.	TGTGCCAGCAGTGAGTTAGGGACAGGCCCTTATGGAAACACCATATATTTT	CASSELGTGPYGNTIYF
TRBV20-1	TRBJ2-7	TRBD2	once	TGCAGTGCTAGTCGCCCGCCGGTAGGGGCTAGCGGGGGGGCCTTCTACGAGCAGTACTTC	CSASRPPVGASGGAFYEQYF
TRBV5-1	TRBJ2-3	TRBD1	.	TGCGCCAGCAGCTTGGGACAGGGGGAGGCAGATACGCAGTATTTT	CASSLGQGEADTQYF
TRBV9	TRBJ2-1	TRBD2	.	TGTGCCAGCAGCCCTCACCCCGGGGGGGCATACAATGAGCAGTTCTTC	CASSPHPGGAYNEQFF
TRBV20-1	TRBJ1-4	.	.	TGCAGTGCTAGTGACGGGGGGGAAAAACTGTTTTTT	CSASDGGEKLFF